These T cell receptor beta chains were read from a single sample in a study of blood T cell repertoires in COVID-19. Sequenced by immunoSEQ multiplex PCR; TCRdb stores in-frame clones only, minus some. Of about 200,000 clones detected, under 90% appear once; the ten largest clones hold approximately 6.1%. Sequencing was done on a sample of peripheral blood. These receptors all come from an elderly man with acute or convalescent COVID-19. Both conserved end residues are part of each CDR3. D genes are given only for firm matches. Part of the rows lack a size; the others show once, few, many or a class for expanded clones.

-	TRBV4-1	-	TRBJ2-5	CASSQAEGGTSETQYF	TGCGCCAGCAGCCAAGCGGAGGGGGGGACATCGGAGACCCAGTACTTC
-	TRBV7-9	-	TRBJ1-2	CASSFTANYGYTF	TGTGCCAGCAGCTTCACTGCGAACTATGGCTACACCTTC
-	TRBV11-2	-	TRBJ2-7	CASRATTGISYEQYF	TGTGCCAGCCGAGCGACCACAGGGATCTCCTACGAGCAGTACTTC
-	TRBV7-9	-	TRBJ1-6	CASSLGGHTNSPLHF	TGTGCCAGCAGCTTAGGGGGACATACTAATTCACCCCTCCACTTT
TRBD1	TRBV9	once	TRBJ1-6	CASSVGGQGLLDSPLHF	TGTGCCAGCAGCGTTGGGGGACAGGGTTTATTGGATTCACCCCTCCACTTT
-	TRBV2	-	TRBJ1-2	CASVENYGYTF	TGTGCCAGCGTGGAGAACTATGGCTACACCTTC
-	TRBV4-2	-	TRBJ2-7	CASSRAWGQVRTEQYF	TGTGCCAGCAGCCGGGCCTGGGGGCAAGTTCGAACCGAGCAGTACTTC
TRBD2	TRBV7-6	-	TRBJ2-7	CASGSPAGGPGASSYEQYF	TGTGCCAGCGGATCGCCAGCGGGAGGGCCGGGGGCAAGCTCCTACGAGCAGTACTTC
-	TRBV9	-	TRBJ1-1	CASSGGPSTEAFF	TGTGCCAGCAGCGGGGGGCCGAGCACTGAAGCTTTCTTT
TRBD1	TRBV7-8	-	TRBJ1-2	CASSLVAQGVSGYTF	TGTGCCAGCAGCTTAGTCGCACAGGGGGTAAGCGGCTACACCTTC
TRBD2	TRBV13	-	TRBJ2-7	CASSLAGGAYEQYF	TGTGCCAGCAGCTTAGCGGGAGGGGCCTACGAGCAGTACTTC
TRBD2	TRBV16	-	TRBJ2-1	CASSARLAGGNNEQFF	TGTGCCAGCAGCGCGCGACTAGCGGGAGGGAACAATGAGCAGTTCTTC
TRBD2	TRBV5-4	-	TRBJ2-7	CASSLGLAGMSYEQYF	TGTGCCAGCAGCTTGGGACTAGCGGGAATGTCCTACGAGCAGTACTTC
TRBD2	TRBV4-3	-	TRBJ2-5	CASSQEIAGGLETQYF	TGCGCCAGCAGCCAAGAAATCGCGGGAGGGCTGGAGACCCAGTACTTC
-	TRBV6-6	-	TRBJ2-1	CASSPPTVRSYNEQFF	TGTGCCAGCAGCCCCCCTACTGTGAGGTCCTACAATGAGCAGTTCTTC
TRBD2	TRBV11-2	-	TRBJ2-3	CASSPRVAGGGDTQYF	TGTGCCAGCAGCCCCAGGGTAGCGGGGGGGGGAGATACGCAGTATTTT
-	TRBV4-1	-	TRBJ1-5	CASSQGAGLGNQPQHF	TGCGCCAGCAGCCAAGGGGCAGGGCTGGGGAATCAGCCCCAGCATTTT
TRBD2	TRBV3-1/TRBV3-2	-	TRBJ2-7	CASSPGLAVLSGGEQYF	TGTGCCAGCAGCCCCGGACTAGCGGTCCTATCAGGGGGGGAGCAGTACTTC
TRBD2	TRBV2	-	TRBJ2-3	CASTLGVLAGFTDTQYF	TGTGCCAGCACCTTGGGGGTACTAGCGGGGTTCACAGATACGCAGTATTTT
TRBD1	TRBV11-2	-	TRBJ1-2	CASSSGQIYGYTF	TGTGCCAGCAGCTCGGGACAGATCTATGGCTACACCTTC
TRBD1	TRBV18	-	TRBJ2-3	CASSAGTGTTDTQYF	TGTGCCAGCTCAGCCGGGACAGGGACCACAGATACGCAGTATTTT
TRBD1	TRBV6-5	-	TRBJ1-6	CASSSTGGNSPLHF	TGTGCCAGCAGTTCGACAGGGGGCAATTCACCCCTCCACTTT